Sequencing of this TCR beta chain was carried out in a study of T cell responses to AZD1222 COVID-19 vaccine. Overall study findings and caveats: Just six people given AZD1222 tested seropositive at baseline.

Details on this clone: Its antigen is still unknown.

This CDR3 comprises 16 residues. Generated by immunoSEQ multiplex PCR, the TCRdb table keeps only in-frame clones and is missing some. The sample has more than 150,000 clones, just over 90% seen once. The TCR comes from an adult who received the AZD1222 COVID-19 vaccine. This sequence joins TRBV21-1 and TRBJ2-1. TRBV21-1 is shown as a pseudogene. Sample: peripheral blood, taken 28 days after the second AZD1222 dose. CDR3 amino acids: CASSLCRGSSYNEQFF. In DNA form, the CDR3 reads TGTGCCAGCAGCCTTTGTCGGGGCAGCTCCTACAATGAGCAGTTCTTC.